One and the same sample provided the 8 T cell receptor beta chains below, sequenced in a study of blood T cells in healthy people across ages. Primed by a sample-barcoded 5' primer and a J-beta primer mix, a second PCR proceeded for about 6 to 12 cycles. TCRdb processed the 5' RACE reads anew with MiXCR; each CDR3 protein has one entry. The repertoire holds around 790,000 distinct CDR3 sequences, with more than 40% as singletons. Source material: blood. The receptors shown here come from a man aged 60 to 69 in good health.

The rearrangement links TRBV9 to TRBJ2-7; D is undetermined. The J call may be incorrect, as the DNA end agrees better with TRBJ2-5. The CDR3 length is 13 residues. Germline CDR1 and CDR2: SGDLS and YYNGEE. CDR3 loop: CASSVESEGTQYF. The CDR3 DNA reads as TGTGCCAGCAGCGTAGAGTCCGAAGGGACCCAGTACTTC.

V gene TRBV6-6 combines with J gene TRBJ2-3; D perhaps matches TRBD2 (6 bases). Trimming stripped 8 bases from V and 7 bases from J, with 16 bases between. The CDR3 covers 13 residues. CDR1 is MNHNY and CDR2 is SVGAGI in the germline V gene (reference sequence). The DNA of the CDR3 is TGTGCCAGCGGCCTCGAACTAGCACATACGCAGTATTTT. It yields the protein CASGLELAHTQYF.

The chain couples TRBV12-3 or TRBV12-4 to TRBJ1-4; TRBD1 might be the D (5 bases). The CDR3 runs to 14 residues. V was pared by 6 bases and J by 5 bases, with 13 bases between. CDR3 sequence reads: CASRSGTGNEKLFF. The CDR3 nucleotides read TGTGCCAGCAGATCCGGGACTGGGAATGAAAAACTGTTTTTT.

This clonotype was recorded a few times. V gene TRBV13 combines with J gene TRBJ2-7; D may be TRBD1 (6 bases). CDR1 is PRHDT and CDR2 is FYEKMQ in the germline V gene (reference sequence). CDR3 length: 15 amino acids. Between the trimmed V and J ends, which lost 0 bases and 6 bases, there was a span of 15 bases. The CDR3 protein is CASSLGGNRAREQYF. Written as DNA, the CDR3 is TGTGCCAGCAGCTTAGGGGGGAACAGGGCCCGCGAGCAGTACTTC.

The V call is TRBV5-1, the J call TRBJ2-3; 8 bases are a match to TRBD2. The germline gives CDR1 SGHRS, CDR2 YFSETQ. The CDR3 totals 15 residues. With V trimmed by 4 bases and J by 6 bases, 10 bases remained unmatched. CDR3 DNA sequence: TGCGCCAGCAGCATCACTAGCGGCCCGGGGGATACGCAGTATTTT. Translated, it gives CASSITSGPGDTQYF.

The CDR3 loop is CASSKGTGRGMEETQYF. The CDR3 DNA sequence: TGTGCCAGCAGCAAAGGGACGGGCAGGGGAATGGAAGAGACCCAGTACTTC. The chain has TRBV21-1 and TRBJ2-4; the table's D call, TRBD1, has no DNA check behind it. Matching the DNA end better, TRBJ2-5 makes the J call doubtful. TRBV21-1 is a pseudogene. This CDR3 has 17 amino acids.

The table lists this clonotype with a few counts. V usage is TRBV7-6 and J usage is TRBJ1-6, with a possible D match to TRBD1 (5 bases). Between the trimmed V and J ends, which lost 2 bases and 8 bases, there was a span of 13 bases. The CDR3 extends over 15 amino acids. In germline, CDR1 is SGHVS, CDR2 FNYEAQ. The CDR3 DNA reads as TGTGCCAGCAGCTTATCGGGGAGCAGGGATTCACCCCTCCACTTT. Its protein is CASSLSGSRDSPLHF.

This clonotype was counted ten times or more. The V and J genes are TRBV6-5 and TRBJ1-5; no clear D. Trimming cost V 5 bases and J 5 bases, with 10 bases left between them. Germline V gene data show CDR1 as MNHEY and CDR2 as SVGAGI. There are 13 residues in the CDR3. CDR3 residues: CASSDGYDQPQHF. CDR3 nucleotide sequence: TGTGCCAGCAGTGACGGGTACGATCAGCCCCAGCATTTT.